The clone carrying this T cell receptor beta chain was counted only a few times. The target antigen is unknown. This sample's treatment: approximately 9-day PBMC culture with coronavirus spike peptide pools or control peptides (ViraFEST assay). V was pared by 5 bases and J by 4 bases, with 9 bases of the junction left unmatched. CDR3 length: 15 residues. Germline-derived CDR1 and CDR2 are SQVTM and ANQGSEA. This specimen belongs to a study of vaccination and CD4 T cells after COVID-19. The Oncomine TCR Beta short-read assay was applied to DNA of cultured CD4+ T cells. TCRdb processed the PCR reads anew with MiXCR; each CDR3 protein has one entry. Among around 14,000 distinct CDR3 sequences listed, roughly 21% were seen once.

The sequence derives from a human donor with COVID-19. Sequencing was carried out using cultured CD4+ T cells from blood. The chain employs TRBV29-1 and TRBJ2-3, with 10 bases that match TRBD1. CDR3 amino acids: CSVFDRGRIADTQYF. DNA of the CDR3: TGCAGCGTTTTTGACAGGGGGCGCATCGCAGATACGCAGTATTTT.